This entry describes one T cell receptor beta chain. Clones were sequenced by immunoSEQ multiplex PCR, and TCRdb holds only the in-frame ones, with some missing. This sample yields about 1.5 million clones, of which around 97% are seen a single time; over 1% belongs to the top ten. The data were obtained in a study of shared clonotypes between healthy human individuals. Deletions cut 8 bases from V and 11 bases from J, with 18 bases between. The germline V gene has CDR1 MNHEY and CDR2 SVGAGI. The CDR3 runs 12 residues. This receptor was taken from a man under 40 in good health. Sequenced input: naive CD4+ T cells sorted from blood. Subset: CD45RA+ positively selected. V gene TRBV6-5 combines with J gene TRBJ1-1; D perhaps matches TRBD1 (6 bases). DNA of the CDR3: TGTGCCAGCGTCGGGGGCAGGTCTTTGGCTTTCTTT. This sequence encodes CASVGGRSLAFF.